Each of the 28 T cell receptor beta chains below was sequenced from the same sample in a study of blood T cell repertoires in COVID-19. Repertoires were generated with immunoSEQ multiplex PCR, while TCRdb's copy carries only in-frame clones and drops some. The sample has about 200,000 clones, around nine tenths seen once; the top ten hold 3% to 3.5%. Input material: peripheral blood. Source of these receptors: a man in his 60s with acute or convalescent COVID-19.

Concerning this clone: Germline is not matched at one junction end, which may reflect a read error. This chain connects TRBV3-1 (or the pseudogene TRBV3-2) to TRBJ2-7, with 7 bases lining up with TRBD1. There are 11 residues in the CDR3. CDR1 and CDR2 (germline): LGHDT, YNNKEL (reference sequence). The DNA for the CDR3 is TGTGCCAGCAGCCGGTCGGGACAGAGGGCGTTC. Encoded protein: CASSRSGQRAF.

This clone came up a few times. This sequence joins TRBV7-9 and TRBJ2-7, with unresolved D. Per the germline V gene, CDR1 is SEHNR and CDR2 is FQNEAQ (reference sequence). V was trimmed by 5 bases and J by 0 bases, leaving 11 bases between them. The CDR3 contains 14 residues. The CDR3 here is CASSGSYSSYEQYF. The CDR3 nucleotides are TGTGCCAGCAGCGGGTCGTACAGCTCCTACGAGCAGTACTTC.

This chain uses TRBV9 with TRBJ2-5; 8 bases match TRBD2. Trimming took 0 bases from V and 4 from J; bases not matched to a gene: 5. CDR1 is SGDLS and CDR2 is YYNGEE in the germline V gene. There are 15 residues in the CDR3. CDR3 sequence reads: CASSVDGSGGETQYF. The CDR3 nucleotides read TGTGCCAGCAGCGTAGATGGGAGCGGGGGAGAGACCCAGTACTTC.

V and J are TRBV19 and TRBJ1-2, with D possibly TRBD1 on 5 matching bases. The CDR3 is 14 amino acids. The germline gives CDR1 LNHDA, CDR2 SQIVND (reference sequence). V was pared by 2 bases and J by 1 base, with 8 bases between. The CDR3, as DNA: TGTGCCAGTAGTATACAGGGTCTTAACTATGGCTACACCTTC. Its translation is CASSIQGLNYGYTF.

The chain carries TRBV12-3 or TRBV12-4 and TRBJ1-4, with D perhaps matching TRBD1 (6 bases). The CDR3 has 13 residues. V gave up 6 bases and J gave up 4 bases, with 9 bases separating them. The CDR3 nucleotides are TGTGCCAGCAGGGGGGCGGGTAATGAAAAACTGTTTTTT. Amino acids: CASRGAGNEKLFF.

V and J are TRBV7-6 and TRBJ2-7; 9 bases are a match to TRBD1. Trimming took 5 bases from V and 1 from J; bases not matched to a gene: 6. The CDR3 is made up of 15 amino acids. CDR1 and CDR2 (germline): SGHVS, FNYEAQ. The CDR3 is CASSLGQGGSYEQYF. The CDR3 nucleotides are TGTGCCAGCAGCCTGGGACAGGGCGGTTCCTACGAGCAGTACTTC.

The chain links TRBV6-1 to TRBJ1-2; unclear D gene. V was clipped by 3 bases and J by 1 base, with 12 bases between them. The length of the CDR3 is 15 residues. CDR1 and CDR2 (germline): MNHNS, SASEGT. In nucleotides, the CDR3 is TGTGCCAGCAGTGACCCTTCGGGAGTTAACTATGGCTACACCTTC. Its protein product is CASSDPSGVNYGYTF.

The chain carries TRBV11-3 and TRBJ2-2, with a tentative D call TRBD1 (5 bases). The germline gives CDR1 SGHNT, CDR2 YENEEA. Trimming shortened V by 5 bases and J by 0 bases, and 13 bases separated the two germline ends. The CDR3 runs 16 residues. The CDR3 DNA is TGTGCCAGCAGCGCTGGACAAGCCGCGAACACCGGGGAGCTGTTTTTT. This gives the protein CASSAGQAANTGELFF.

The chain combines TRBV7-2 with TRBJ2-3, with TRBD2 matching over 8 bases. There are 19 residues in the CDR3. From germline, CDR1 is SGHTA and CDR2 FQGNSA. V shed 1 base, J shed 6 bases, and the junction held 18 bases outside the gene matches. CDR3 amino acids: CASSLVTSGILGGADTQYF. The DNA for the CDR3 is TGTGCCAGCAGCTTAGTAACATCGGGTATACTCGGGGGGGCGGATACGCAGTATTTT.

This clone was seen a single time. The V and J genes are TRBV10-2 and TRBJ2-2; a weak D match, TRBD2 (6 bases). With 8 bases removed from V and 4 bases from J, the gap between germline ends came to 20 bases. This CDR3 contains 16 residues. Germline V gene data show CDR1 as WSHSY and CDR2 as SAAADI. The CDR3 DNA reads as TGCGCCAGCCCCAGACCGGGGCAGGAGGGCACCGGGGAGCTGTTTTTT. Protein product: CASPRPGQEGTGELFF.

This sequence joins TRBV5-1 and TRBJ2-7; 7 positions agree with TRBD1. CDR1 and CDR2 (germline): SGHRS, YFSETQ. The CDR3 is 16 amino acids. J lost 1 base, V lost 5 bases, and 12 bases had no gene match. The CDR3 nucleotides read TGCGCCAGCAGATCCGACAGGGAAGGATTGTCCTACGAGCAGTACTTC. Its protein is CASRSDREGLSYEQYF.

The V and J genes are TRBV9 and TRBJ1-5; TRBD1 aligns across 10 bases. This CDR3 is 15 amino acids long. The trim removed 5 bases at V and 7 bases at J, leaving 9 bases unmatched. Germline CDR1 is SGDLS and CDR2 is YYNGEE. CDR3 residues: CASSYTGTGEQPQHF. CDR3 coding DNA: TGTGCCAGCAGTTATACCGGGACAGGGGAGCAGCCCCAGCATTTT.

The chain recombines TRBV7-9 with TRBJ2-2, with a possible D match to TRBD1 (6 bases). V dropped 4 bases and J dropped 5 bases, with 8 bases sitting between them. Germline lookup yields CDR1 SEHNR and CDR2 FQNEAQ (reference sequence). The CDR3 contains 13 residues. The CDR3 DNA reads TGTGCCAGCAGCTGGGGGCTGACCGGGGAGCTGTTTTTT. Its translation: CASSWGLTGELFF.

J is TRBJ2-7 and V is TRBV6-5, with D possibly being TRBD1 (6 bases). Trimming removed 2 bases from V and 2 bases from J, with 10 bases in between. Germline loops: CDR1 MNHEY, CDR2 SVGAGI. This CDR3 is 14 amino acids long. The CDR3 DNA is TGTGCCAGCAGTTACAGGGGGTCAACCTACGAGCAGTACTTC. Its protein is CASSYRGSTYEQYF.

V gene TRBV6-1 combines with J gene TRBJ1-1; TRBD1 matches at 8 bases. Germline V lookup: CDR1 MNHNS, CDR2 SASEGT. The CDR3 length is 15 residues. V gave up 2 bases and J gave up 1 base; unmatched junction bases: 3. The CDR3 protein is CASSERGTGNTEAFF. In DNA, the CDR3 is TGTGCCAGCAGTGAACGAGGGACAGGGAACACTGAAGCTTTCTTT.

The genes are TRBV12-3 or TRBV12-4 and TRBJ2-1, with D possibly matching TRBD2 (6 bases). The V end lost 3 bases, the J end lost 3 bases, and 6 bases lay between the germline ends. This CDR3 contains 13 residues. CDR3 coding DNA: TGTGCCAGCAGTTTGCGGGACTACAATGAGCAGTTCTTC. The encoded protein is CASSLRDYNEQFF.

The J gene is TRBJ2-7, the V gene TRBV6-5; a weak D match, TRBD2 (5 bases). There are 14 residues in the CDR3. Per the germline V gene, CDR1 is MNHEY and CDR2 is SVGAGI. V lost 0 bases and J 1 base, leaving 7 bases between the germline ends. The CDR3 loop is CASSYSRGSYEQYF. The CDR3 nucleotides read TGTGCCAGCAGTTACTCGCGAGGGTCCTACGAGCAGTACTTC.

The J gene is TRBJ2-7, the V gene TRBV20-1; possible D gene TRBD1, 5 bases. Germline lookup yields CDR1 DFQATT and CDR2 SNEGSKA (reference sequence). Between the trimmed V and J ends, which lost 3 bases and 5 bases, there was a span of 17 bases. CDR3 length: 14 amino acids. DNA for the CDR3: TGCAGTGCTAGTCTTCCCTCCAGGGTGGACGAGCAGTACTTC. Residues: CSASLPSRVDEQYF.

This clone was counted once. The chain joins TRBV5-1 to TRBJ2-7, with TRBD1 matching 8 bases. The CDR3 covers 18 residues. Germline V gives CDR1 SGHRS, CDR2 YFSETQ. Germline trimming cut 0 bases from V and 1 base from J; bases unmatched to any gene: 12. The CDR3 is CASSLEGQGRVGSYEQYF. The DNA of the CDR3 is TGCGCCAGCAGCTTGGAAGGACAGGGTAGGGTGGGTTCCTACGAGCAGTACTTC.

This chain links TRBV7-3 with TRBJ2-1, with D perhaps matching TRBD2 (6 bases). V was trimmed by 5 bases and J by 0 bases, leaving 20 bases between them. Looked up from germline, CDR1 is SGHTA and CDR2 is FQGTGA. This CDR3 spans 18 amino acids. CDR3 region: CASSPKAGTAHSYNEQFF. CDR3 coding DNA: TGTGCCAGCAGCCCTAAGGCCGGGACTGCTCACTCCTACAATGAGCAGTTCTTC.

In DNA form, the CDR3 reads TGTGCCAGTAGTATAGATCTCAGAAACAATCAGCCCCAGCATTTT. It is translated as CASSIDLRNNQPQHF. The chain recombines TRBV19 with TRBJ1-5; D gene unclear. V was clipped by 0 bases and J by 3 bases, with 9 bases between them. Germline assignment: CDR1 LNHDA and CDR2 SQIVND (reference sequence). CDR3 size: 15 residues.

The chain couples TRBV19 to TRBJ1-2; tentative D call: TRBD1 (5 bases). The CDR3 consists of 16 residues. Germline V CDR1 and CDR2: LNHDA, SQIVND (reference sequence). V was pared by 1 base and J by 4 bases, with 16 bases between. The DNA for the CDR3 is TGTGCCAGTAGTATAGGACAGCTCCACCGTCCCTATGGCTACACCTTC. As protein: CASSIGQLHRPYGYTF.

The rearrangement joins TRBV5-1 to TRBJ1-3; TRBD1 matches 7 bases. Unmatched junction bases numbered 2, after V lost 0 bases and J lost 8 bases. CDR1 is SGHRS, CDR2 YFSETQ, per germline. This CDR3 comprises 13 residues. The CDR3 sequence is CASSLEGADTIYF. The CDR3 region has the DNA TGCGCCAGCAGCTTGGAGGGGGCCGACACCATATATTTT.

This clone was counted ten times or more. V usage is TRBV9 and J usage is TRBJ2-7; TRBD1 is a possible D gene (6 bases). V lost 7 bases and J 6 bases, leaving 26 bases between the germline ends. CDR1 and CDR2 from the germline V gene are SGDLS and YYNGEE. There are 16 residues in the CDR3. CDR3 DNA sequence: TGTGCCAGCGCCCCCGAGAGGGCAGGGGCCCCCCCCGAGCAGTACTTC. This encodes CASAPERAGAPPEQYF.

In nucleotides, the CDR3 is TGTGCCAGCAGCCCGGACAGGGGGTTTTACTCTGGGGCCAACGTCCTGACTTTC. Translated: CASSPDRGFYSGANVLTF. The gene calls are TRBV28 and TRBJ2-6; 10 bases fit TRBD1. J lost 0 bases, V lost 6 bases, and 8 bases had no gene match. Germline CDR1 MDHEN, CDR2 SYDVKM. The CDR3 spans 18 residues.

The CDR3: CASSLQAANTEAFF. The CDR3 DNA reads as TGTGCCAGCAGTTTACAGGCTGCAAACACTGAAGCTTTCTTT. This chain links TRBV7-9 with TRBJ1-1; tentative D call: TRBD1 (5 bases). Trimming left V 6 bases short and J 2 bases short, with 13 bases between. The CDR3 has 14 amino acids. Germline V gene sequence: CDR1 SEHNR, CDR2 FQNEAQ (reference sequence).

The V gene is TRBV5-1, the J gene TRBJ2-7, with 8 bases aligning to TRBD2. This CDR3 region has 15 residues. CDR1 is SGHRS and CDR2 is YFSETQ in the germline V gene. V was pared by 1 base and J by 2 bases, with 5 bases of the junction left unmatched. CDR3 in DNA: TGCGCCAGCAGCTTGTTTATCGGGGGGGCCTACGAGCAGTACTTC. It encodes CASSLFIGGAYEQYF.

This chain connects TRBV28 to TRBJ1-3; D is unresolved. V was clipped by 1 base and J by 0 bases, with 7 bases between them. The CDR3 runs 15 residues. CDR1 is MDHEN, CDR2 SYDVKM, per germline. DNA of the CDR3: TGTGCCAGCAGTTTATTAGATTACTCTGGAAACACCATATATTTT. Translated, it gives CASSLLDYSGNTIYF.